The clone carrying this TCR beta chain was counted a single time. The CDR3 has 13 residues. CDR1 and CDR2 from the germline V gene are SGHAT and FQNNGV. V lost 1 base to trimming and J lost 15 bases; unmatched junction nucleotides: 7. The data are from a study of blood T cell repertoires in COVID-19. Data came from immunoSEQ multiplex PCR; TCRdb stores just in-frame clones and leaves some out. This table has about 480,000 clones, around nine tenths appearing once. The rearrangement links TRBV11-2 to TRBJ2-1; 9 positions match TRBD1. Sequencing was carried out using peripheral blood. The sequence was collected from a woman aged 25 to 39 with acute or convalescent COVID-19. DNA for the CDR3: TGTGCCAGCAGCTTAGTGGGTGGGACAGGGCTGTTCTTC. This codes for CASSLVGGTGLFF.